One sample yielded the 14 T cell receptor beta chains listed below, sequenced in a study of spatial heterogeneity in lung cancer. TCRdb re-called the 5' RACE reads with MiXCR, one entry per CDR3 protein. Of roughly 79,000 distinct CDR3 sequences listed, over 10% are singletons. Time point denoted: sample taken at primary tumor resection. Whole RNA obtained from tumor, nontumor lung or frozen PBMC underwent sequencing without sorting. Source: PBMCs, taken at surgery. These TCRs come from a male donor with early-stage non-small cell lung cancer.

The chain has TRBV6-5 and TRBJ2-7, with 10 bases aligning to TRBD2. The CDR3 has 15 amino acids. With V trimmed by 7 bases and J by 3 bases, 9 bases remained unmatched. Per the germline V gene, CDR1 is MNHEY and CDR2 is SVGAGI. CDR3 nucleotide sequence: TGTGCCAGCAAATCCCTGGCTAGCGGGAGCTACGAGCAGTACTTC. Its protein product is CASKSLASGSYEQYF.

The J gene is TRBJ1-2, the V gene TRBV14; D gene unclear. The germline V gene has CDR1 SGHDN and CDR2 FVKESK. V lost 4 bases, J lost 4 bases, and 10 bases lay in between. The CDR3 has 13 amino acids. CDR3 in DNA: TGTGCCAGCAGCCTCGGACGGAGCTATGGCTACACCTTC. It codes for CASSLGRSYGYTF.

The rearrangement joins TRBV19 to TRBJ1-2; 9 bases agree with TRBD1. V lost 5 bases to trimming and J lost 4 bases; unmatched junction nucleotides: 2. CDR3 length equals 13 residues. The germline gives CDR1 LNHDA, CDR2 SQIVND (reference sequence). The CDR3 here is CASSGQGPYGYTF. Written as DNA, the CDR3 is TGTGCCAGTAGTGGACAGGGGCCCTATGGCTACACCTTC. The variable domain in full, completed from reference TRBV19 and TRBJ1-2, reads DGGITQSPKYLFRKEGQNVTLSCEQNLNHDAMYWYRQDPGQGLRLIYYSQIVNDFQKGDIAEGYSVSREKKESFPLTVTSAQKNPTAFYLCASSGQGPYGYTFGSGTRLTVV.

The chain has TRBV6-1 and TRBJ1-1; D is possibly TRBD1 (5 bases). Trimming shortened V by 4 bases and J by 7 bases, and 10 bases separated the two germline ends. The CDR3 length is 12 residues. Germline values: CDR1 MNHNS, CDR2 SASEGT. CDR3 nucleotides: TGTGCCAGCAGTGGCAGGGTTGGTGAAGCTTTCTTT. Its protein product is CASSGRVGEAFF.

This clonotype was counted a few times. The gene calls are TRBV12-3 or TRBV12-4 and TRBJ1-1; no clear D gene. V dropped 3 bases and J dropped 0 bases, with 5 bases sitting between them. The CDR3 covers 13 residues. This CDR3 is CASSLIMNTEAFF. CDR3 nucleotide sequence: TGTGCCAGCAGTTTGATCATGAACACTGAAGCTTTCTTT.

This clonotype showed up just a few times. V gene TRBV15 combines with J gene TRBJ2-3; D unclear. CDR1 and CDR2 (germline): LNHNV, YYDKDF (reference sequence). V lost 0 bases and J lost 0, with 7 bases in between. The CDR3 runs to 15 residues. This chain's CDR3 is CATSRDPLSTDTQYF. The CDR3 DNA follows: TGTGCCACCAGCAGAGATCCCCTAAGCACAGATACGCAGTATTTT. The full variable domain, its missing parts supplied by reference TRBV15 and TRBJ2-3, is DAMVIQNPRYQVTQFGKPVTLSCSQTLNHNVMYWYQQKSSQAPKLLFHYYDKDFNNEADTPDNFQSRRPNTSFCFLDIRSPGLGDTAMYLCATSRDPLSTDTQYFGPGTRLTVL.

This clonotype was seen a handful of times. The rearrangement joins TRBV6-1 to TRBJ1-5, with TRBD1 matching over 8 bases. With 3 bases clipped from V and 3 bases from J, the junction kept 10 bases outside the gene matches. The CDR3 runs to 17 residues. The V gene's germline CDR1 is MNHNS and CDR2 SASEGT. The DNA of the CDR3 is TGTGCCAGCAGTGAGCGACAGGGGAGGAGACCCAATCAGCCCCAGCATTTT. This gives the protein CASSERQGRRPNQPQHF.

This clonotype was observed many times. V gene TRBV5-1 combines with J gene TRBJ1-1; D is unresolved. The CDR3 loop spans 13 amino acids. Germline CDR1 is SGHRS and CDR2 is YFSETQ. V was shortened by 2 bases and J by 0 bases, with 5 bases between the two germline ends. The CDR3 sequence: CASSLGMNTEAFF. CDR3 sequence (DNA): TGCGCCAGCAGCTTAGGGATGAACACTGAAGCTTTCTTT.

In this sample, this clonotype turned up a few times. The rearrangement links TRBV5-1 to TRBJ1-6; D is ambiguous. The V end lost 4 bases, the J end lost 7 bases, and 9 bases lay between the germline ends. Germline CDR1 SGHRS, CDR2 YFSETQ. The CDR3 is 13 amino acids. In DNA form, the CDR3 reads TGCGCCAGCAGCGCTAATAGAAATTCACCCCTCCACTTT. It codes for CASSANRNSPLHF.

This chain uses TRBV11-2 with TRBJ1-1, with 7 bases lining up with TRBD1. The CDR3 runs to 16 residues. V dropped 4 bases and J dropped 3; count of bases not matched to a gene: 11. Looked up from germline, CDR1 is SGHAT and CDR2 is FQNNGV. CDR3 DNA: TGTGCCAGCAGCTCCATGTCGAGGGGGCAGGACACTGAAGCTTTCTTT. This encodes CASSSMSRGQDTEAFF.

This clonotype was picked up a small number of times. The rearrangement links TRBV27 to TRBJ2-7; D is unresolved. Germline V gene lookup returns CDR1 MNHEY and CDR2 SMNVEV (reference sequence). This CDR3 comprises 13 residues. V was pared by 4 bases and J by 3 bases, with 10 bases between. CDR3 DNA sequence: TGTGCCAGCAGTTCCCGGCAGCTCTACGAGCAGTACTTC. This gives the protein CASSSRQLYEQYF.

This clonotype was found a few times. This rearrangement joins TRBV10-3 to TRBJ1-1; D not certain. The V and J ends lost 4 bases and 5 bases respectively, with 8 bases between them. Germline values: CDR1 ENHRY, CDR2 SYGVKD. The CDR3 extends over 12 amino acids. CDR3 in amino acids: CAISAQETEAFF. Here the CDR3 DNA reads TGTGCCATCAGTGCCCAGGAGACTGAAGCTTTCTTT.

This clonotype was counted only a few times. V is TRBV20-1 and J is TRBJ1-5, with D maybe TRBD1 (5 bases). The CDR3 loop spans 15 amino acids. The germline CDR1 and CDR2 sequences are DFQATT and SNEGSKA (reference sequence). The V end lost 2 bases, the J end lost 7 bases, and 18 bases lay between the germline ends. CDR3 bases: TGCAGTGCTAGATCGATGGGCAGGGTCCGCCAGCCCCAGCATTTT. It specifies CSARSMGRVRQPQHF.

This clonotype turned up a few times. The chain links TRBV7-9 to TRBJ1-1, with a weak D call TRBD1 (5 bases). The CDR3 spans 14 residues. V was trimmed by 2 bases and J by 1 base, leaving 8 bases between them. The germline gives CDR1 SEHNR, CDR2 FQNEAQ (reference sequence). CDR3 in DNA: TGTGCCAGCAGCTTAAATCAGGGGAACACTGAAGCTTTCTTT. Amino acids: CASSLNQGNTEAFF. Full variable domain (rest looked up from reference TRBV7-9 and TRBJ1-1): DTGVSQNPRHKITKRGQNVTFRCDPISEHNRLYWYRQTLGQGPEFLTYFQNEAQLEKSRLLSDRFSAERPKGSFSTLEIQRTEQGDSAMYLCASSLNQGNTEAFFGQGTRLTVV.